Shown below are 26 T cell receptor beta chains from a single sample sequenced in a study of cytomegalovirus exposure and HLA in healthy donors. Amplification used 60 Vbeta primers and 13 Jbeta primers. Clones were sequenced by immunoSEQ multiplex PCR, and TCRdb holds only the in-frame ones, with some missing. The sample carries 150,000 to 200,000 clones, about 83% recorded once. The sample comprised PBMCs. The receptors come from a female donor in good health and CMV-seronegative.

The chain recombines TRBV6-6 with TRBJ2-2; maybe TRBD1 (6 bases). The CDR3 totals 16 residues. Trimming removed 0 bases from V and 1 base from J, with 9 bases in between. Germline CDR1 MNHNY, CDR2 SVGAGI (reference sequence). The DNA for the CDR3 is TGTGCCAGCAGTTACTCGGGGACACAGAACACCGGGGAGCTGTTTTTT. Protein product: CASSYSGTQNTGELFF.

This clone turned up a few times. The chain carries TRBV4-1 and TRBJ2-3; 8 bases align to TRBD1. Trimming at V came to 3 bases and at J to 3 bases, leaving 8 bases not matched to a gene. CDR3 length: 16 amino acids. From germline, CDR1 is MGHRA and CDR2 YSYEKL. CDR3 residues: CASSHRDRGETDTQYF. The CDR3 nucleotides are TGCGCCAGCAGCCACCGCGACAGGGGAGAGACAGATACGCAGTATTTT.

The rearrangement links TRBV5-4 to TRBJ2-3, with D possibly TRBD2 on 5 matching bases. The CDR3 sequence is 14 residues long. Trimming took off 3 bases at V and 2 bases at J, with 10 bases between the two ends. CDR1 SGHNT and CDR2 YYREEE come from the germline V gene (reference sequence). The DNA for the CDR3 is TGTGCCAGCAGCTCCGGACTGGACACAGATACGCAGTATTTT. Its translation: CASSSGLDTDTQYF.

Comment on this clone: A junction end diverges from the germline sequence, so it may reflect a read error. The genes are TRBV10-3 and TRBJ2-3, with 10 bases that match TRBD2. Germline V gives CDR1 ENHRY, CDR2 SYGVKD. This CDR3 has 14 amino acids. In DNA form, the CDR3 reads TGCGCCATCAGTGACCCTAGCGGGAGAGATACGCAGTATTTT. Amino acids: CAISDPSGRDTQYF.

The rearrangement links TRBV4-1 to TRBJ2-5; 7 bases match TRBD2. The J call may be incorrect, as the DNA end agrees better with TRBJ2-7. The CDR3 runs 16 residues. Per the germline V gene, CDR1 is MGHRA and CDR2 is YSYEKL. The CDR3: CASSQESGLPISEQYF. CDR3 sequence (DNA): TGCGCCAGCAGCCAAGAGTCGGGACTACCAATTAGCGAGCAGTACTTC.

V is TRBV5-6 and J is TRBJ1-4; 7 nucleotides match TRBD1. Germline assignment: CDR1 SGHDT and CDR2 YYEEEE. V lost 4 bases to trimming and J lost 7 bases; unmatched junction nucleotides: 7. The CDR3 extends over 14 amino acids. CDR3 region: CASSRDRAGEKLFF. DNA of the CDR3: TGTGCCAGCAGCCGAGACAGGGCGGGTGAAAAACTGTTTTTT.

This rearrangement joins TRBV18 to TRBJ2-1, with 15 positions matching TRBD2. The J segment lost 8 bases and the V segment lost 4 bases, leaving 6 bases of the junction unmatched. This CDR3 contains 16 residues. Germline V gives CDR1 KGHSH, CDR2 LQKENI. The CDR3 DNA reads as TGTGCCAGCTCACGGACTAGCGGGAGGGCCGGGGATGAGCAGTTCTTC. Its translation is CASSRTSGRAGDEQFF.

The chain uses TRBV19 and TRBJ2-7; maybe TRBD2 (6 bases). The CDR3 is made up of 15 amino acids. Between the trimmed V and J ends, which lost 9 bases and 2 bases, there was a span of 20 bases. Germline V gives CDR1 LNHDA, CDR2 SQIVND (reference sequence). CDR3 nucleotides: TGTGCCAGCGGGACGGGGGACGGGAGAGCCTACGAGCAGTACTTC. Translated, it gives CASGTGDGRAYEQYF. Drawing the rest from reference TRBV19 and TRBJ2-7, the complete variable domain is DGGITQSPKYLFRKEGQNVTLSCEQNLNHDAMYWYRQDPGQGLRLIYYSQIVNDFQKGDIAEGYSVSREKKESFPLTVTSAQKNPTAFYLCASGTGDGRAYEQYFGPGTRLTVT.

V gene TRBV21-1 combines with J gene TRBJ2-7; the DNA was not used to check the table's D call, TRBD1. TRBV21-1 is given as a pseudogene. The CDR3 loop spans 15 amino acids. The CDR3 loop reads CASWTGKGKSYEQYF. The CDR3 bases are TGTGCCAGCTGGACAGGGAAAGGTAAGAGCTACGAGCAGTACTTC.

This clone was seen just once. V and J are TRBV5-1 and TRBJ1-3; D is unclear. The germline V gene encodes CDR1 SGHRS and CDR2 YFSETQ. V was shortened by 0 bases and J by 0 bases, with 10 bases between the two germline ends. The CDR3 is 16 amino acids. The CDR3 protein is CASSLEFGASGNTIYF. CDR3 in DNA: TGCGCCAGCAGCTTGGAGTTCGGAGCCTCTGGAAACACCATATATTTT.

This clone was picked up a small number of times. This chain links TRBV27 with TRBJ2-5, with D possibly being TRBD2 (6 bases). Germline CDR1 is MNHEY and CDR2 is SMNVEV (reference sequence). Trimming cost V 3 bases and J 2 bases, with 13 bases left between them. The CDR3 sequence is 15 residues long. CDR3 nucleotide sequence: TGTGCCAGCAGTTTCGGGGGACGGATACAAGAGACCCAGTACTTC. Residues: CASSFGGRIQETQYF.

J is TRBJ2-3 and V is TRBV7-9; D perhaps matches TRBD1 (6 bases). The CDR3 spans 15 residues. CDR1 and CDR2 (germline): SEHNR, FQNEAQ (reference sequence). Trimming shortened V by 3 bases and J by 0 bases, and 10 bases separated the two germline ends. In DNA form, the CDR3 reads TGTGCCAGCAGCTTCACAGGGCTTAGCACAGATACGCAGTATTTT. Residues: CASSFTGLSTDTQYF.

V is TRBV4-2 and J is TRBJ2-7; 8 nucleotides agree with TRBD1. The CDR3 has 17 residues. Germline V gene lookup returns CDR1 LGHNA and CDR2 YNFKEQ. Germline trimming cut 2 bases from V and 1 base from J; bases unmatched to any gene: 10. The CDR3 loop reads CASSQRTRDRRSYEQYF. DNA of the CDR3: TGTGCCAGCAGCCAACGAACCCGGGACAGGCGTTCCTACGAGCAGTACTTC.

DNA for the CDR3: TGTGCCAGCAGCCTAGTTTTTTTCACAGATACGCAGTATTTT. This sequence encodes CASSLVFFTDTQYF. This chain connects TRBV5-6 to TRBJ2-3; no clear D. CDR3 length: 14 amino acids. Trimming removed 4 bases at V and 2 bases at J, with 11 bases between. Germline CDR1 and CDR2: SGHDT and YYEEEE.

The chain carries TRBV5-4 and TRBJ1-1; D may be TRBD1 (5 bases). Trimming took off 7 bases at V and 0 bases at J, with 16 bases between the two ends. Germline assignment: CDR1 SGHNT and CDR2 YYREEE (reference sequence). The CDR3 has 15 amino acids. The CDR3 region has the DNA TGTGCCAGCCGCGGCGGGGCATCCCTGAACACTGAAGCTTTCTTT. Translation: CASRGGASLNTEAFF.

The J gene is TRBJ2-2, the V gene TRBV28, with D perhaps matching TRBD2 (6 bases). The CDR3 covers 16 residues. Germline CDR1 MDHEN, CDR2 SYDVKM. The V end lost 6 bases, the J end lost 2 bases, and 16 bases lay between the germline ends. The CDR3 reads CASRRSGLVNTGELFF. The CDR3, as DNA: TGTGCCAGCAGACGTTCGGGACTGGTAAACACCGGGGAGCTGTTTTTT. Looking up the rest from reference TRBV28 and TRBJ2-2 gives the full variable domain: DVKVTQSSRYLVKRTGEKVFLECVQDMDHENMFWYRQDPGLGLRLIYFSYDVKMKEKGDIPEGYSVSREKKERFSLILESASTNQTSMYLCASRRSGLVNTGELFFGEGSRLTVL.

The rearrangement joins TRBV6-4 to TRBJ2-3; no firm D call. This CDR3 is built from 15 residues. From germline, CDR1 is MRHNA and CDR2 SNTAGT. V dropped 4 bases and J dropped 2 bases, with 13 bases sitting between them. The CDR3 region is CASSVAPGSTDTQYF. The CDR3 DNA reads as TGTGCCAGCAGTGTTGCCCCCGGGTCCACAGATACGCAGTATTTT.

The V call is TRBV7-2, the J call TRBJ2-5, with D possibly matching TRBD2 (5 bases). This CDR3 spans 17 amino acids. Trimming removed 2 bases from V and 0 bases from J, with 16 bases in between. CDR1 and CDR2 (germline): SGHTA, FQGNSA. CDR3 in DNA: TGTGCCAGCAGCTTACCGGAGCGGACCCTGTACCAAGAGACCCAGTACTTC. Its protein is CASSLPERTLYQETQYF.

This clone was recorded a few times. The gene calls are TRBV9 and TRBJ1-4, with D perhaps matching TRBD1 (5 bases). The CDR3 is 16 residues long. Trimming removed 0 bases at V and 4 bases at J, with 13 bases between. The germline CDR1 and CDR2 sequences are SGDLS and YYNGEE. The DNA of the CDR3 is TGTGCCAGCAGCGTAGGGTCCAGGGAGGGTAATGAAAAACTGTTTTTT. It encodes CASSVGSREGNEKLFF.

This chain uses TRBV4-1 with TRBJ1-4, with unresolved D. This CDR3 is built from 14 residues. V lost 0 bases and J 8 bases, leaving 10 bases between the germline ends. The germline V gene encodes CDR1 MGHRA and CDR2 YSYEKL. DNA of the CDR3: TGCGCCAGCAGCCAAGAATCGGGTTCAGAAAAACTGTTTTTT. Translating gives CASSQESGSEKLFF.

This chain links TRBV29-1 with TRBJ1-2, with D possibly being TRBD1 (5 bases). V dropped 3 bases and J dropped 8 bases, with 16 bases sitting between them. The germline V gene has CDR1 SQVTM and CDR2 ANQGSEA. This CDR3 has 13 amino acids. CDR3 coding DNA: TGCAGCGTTGACTCAGGGCCAGCGCAAGGCTACACCTTC. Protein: CSVDSGPAQGYTF.

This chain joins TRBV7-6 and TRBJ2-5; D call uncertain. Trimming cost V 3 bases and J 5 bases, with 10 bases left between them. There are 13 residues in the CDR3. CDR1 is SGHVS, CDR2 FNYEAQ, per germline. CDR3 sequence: CASSFSRWETQYF. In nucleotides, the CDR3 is TGTGCCAGCAGCTTTTCGCGTTGGGAGACCCAGTACTTC. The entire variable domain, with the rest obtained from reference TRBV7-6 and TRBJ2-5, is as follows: GAGVSQSPRYKVTKRGQDVALRCDPISGHVSLYWYRQALGQGPEFLTYFNYEAQQDKSGLPNDRFSAERPEGSISTLTIQRTEQRDSAMYRCASSFSRWETQYFGPGTRLLVL.

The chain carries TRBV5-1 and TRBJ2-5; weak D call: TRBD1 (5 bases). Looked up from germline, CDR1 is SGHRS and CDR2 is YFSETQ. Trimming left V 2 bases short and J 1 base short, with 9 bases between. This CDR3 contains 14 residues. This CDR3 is CASSFRVPQETQYF. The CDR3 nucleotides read TGCGCCAGCAGCTTCAGGGTCCCCCAAGAGACCCAGTACTTC.

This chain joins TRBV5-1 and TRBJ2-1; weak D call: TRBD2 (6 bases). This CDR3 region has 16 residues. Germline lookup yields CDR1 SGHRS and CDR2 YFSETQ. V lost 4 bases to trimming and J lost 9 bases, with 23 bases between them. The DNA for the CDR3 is TGCGCCAGCAGCCCCGGTTCCCCGCCTAGCGTACGTGAGCAGTTCTTC. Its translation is CASSPGSPPSVREQFF.

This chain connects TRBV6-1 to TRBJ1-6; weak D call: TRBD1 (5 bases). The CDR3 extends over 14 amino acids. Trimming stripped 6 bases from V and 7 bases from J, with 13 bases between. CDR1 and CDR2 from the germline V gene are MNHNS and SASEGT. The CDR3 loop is CASSQNWGNSPLHF. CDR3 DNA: TGTGCCAGCAGCCAGAACTGGGGCAATTCACCCCTCCACTTT.

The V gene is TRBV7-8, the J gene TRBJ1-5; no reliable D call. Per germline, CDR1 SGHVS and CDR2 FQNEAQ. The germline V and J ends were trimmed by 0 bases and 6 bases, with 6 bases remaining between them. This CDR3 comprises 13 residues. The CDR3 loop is CASSLARSQPQHF. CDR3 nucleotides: TGTGCCAGCAGCTTAGCGAGAAGTCAGCCCCAGCATTTT.